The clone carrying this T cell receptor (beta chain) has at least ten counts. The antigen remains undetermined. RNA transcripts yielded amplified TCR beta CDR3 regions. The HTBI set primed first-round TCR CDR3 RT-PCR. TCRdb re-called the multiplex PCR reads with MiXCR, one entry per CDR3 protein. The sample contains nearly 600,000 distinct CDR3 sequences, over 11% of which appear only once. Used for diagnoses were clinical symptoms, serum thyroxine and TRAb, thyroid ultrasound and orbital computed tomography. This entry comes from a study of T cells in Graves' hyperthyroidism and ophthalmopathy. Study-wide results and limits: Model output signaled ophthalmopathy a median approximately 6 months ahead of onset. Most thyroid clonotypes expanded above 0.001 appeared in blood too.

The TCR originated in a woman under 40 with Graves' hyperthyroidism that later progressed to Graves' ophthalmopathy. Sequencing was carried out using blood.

In nucleotides, the CDR3 is TGCAGTGCTAGAACGCCGGGGACCCCCTACGAGCAGTACTTC. Protein: CSARTPGTPYEQYF. J is TRBJ2-7 and V is TRBV20-1, with D possibly called TRBD1 or TRBD2 (5 bases each). CDR3 length: 14 amino acids. Between the trimmed V and J ends, which lost 2 bases and 2 bases, there was a span of 13 bases. Germline V CDR1 and CDR2: DFQATT, SNEGSKA (reference sequence).